The next 30 T cell receptor beta chains were all read from a single sample in a study of blood T cell repertoires in COVID-19. TCRdb's table, derived via immunoSEQ multiplex PCR, lists solely in-frame clones and lacks some. The sample contains under 140,000 clones, around 90% of which appear only once. Specimen: peripheral blood. The receptors here all came from a woman between 50 and 59 years old with acute or convalescent COVID-19.

This chain joins TRBV9 and TRBJ2-1; 7 nucleotides line up with TRBD1. Germline V gene sequence: CDR1 SGDLS, CDR2 YYNGEE. The V segment lost 5 bases and the J segment 1 base; nucleotides outside the gene matches: 9. CDR3 size: 16 residues. CDR3 sequence: CASSRGQALSYNEQFF. The CDR3 DNA sequence: TGTGCCAGCAGTCGAGGACAGGCCTTGTCCTACAATGAGCAGTTCTTC.

This chain uses TRBV7-2 with TRBJ2-7, with TRBD1 as a possible D gene (5 bases). This CDR3 spans 13 amino acids. Looked up from germline, CDR1 is SGHTA and CDR2 is FQGNSA. V was shortened by 2 bases and J by 2 bases, with 7 bases between the two germline ends. The CDR3: CASSLTGAYEQYF. The CDR3 coding sequence is TGTGCCAGCAGCTTAACAGGAGCCTACGAGCAGTACTTC.

J is TRBJ2-7 and V is TRBV6-5, with D possibly TRBD1 on 6 matching bases. The CDR3 sequence is 15 residues long. Trimming removed 2 bases from V and 2 bases from J, with 13 bases in between. From germline, CDR1 is MNHEY and CDR2 SVGAGI. CDR3 sequence (DNA): TGTGCCAGCAGTTACGGGGGTGGGGGCCCCTACGAGCAGTACTTC. Its translation is CASSYGGGGPYEQYF.

V and J are TRBV2 and TRBJ2-3; maybe TRBD2 (7 bases). V lost 7 bases and J 3 bases, leaving 11 bases between the germline ends. Germline V lookup: CDR1 SNHLY, CDR2 FYNNEI. This CDR3 has 13 amino acids. CDR3 nucleotides: TGTGCCAGCAAGGGGGGGCGGACAGATACGCAGTATTTT. Its translation is CASKGGRTDTQYF.

This chain joins TRBV24-1 and TRBJ1-2, with D tentatively TRBD1 (5 bases). Germline V CDR1 and CDR2: KGHDR, SFDVKD. The CDR3 length is 14 residues. With 0 bases removed from V and 4 bases from J, the gap between germline ends came to 8 bases. The CDR3 is CATSDLRQFYGYTF. The CDR3 DNA reads TGTGCCACCAGTGATTTGAGACAGTTCTATGGCTACACCTTC.

The chain couples TRBV16 to TRBJ2-5; D remains ambiguous. CDR1 and CDR2 from the germline V gene are KGHSY and FQNENV. This CDR3 is 13 amino acids long. Trimming stripped 4 bases from V and 4 bases from J, with 10 bases between. CDR3 nucleotides: TGTGCCAGCAGCCCCCCCGGCGGAGAGACCCAGTACTTC. Translated: CASSPPGGETQYF.

CDR3 bases: TGTGCCAGTAGACCGGGACACTTAGCCAAAAACATTCAGTACTTC. This encodes CASRPGHLAKNIQYF. The chain has TRBV19 and TRBJ2-4, with D possibly being TRBD1 (6 bases). The CDR3 spans 15 residues. The ends were cut back, 6 bases at V and 0 bases at J, with 12 bases in the middle. CDR1 and CDR2 (germline): LNHDA, SQIVND (reference sequence).

V usage is TRBV30 and J usage is TRBJ2-3, with 7 bases identical to TRBD1. The length of the CDR3 is 16 residues. V shed 4 bases and J 0 bases; nucleotides not matched to a gene: 10. Germline CDR1 is GTSNPN and CDR2 is SVGIG (reference sequence). CDR3 DNA sequence: TGTGCCTGGACTGGGACAGAAACCTCTAGCACAGATACGCAGTATTTT. Its translation is CAWTGTETSSTDTQYF.

The chain employs TRBV7-2 and TRBJ2-2, with D uncertain. Germline assignment: CDR1 SGHTA and CDR2 FQGNSA. Deletions cut 5 bases from V and 6 bases from J, with 7 bases between. The CDR3 extends over 12 amino acids. CDR3 sequence reads: CASSPRSGELFF. The CDR3 DNA reads as TGTGCCAGCAGCCCCCGGTCCGGGGAGCTGTTTTTT.

The chain employs TRBV7-4 and TRBJ1-4; a possible D gene is TRBD1 (6 bases). Trimming left V 1 base short and J 8 bases short, with 26 bases between. This CDR3 region has 19 residues. Germline V gene lookup returns CDR1 SGHVT and CDR2 SQSDAQ. The CDR3 reads CASSLVGRRGGRENEKLFF. CDR3 sequence (DNA): TGTGCCAGCAGCTTAGTAGGACGGCGGGGGGGCAGGGAGAACGAAAAACTGTTTTTT.

The chain recombines TRBV30 with TRBJ1-1; TRBD1 is a possible D gene (5 bases). The CDR3 runs to 14 residues. CDR1 GTSNPN and CDR2 SVGIG come from the germline V gene (reference sequence). V was shortened by 2 bases and J by 2 bases, with 12 bases between the two germline ends. This CDR3 is CAWSKDIVNTEAFF. For the CDR3, the DNA is TGTGCCTGGAGTAAGGACATCGTTAACACTGAAGCTTTCTTT.

The chain carries TRBV5-6 and TRBJ2-7; maybe TRBD1 (6 bases). The CDR3 has 14 amino acids. Trimming took off 2 bases at V and 3 bases at J, with 12 bases between the two ends. Germline assignment: CDR1 SGHDT and CDR2 YYEEEE. CDR3 coding DNA: TGTGCCAGCAGCTTCCCCGGGACAAACTACGAGCAGTACTTC. It codes for CASSFPGTNYEQYF.

The chain recombines TRBV6-5 with TRBJ1-1; 7 bases agree with TRBD1. V gave up 8 bases and J gave up 4 bases; unmatched junction bases: 4. Germline CDR1 MNHEY, CDR2 SVGAGI. CDR3 length equals 12 residues. As DNA, the CDR3 is TGTGCCAGCGACGACAGGGCCACTGAAGCTTTCTTT. This sequence encodes CASDDRATEAFF.

A note on this clone: This sequence may be a read error, since a much larger clone differs from it by one base. The chain joins TRBV28 to TRBJ1-4; 8 nucleotides agree with TRBD1. Looked up from germline, CDR1 is MDHEN and CDR2 is SYDVKM. J was trimmed by 4 bases and V by 6 bases; bases with no gene match: 4. This CDR3 has 14 amino acids. The CDR3: CASSPTGVNEKLFF. Here the CDR3 DNA reads TGTGCCAGCAGCCCGACAGGGGTTAATGAAAAACTGTTTTTT.

The CDR3 sequence: CASSQFTRQETQYF. The CDR3 DNA is TGTGCCAGCAGTCAGTTCACTAGACAAGAGACCCAGTACTTC. The J gene is TRBJ2-5, the V gene TRBV6-5; D is perhaps TRBD2 (5 bases). The CDR3 has 14 residues. CDR1 and CDR2 (germline): MNHEY, SVGAGI. The germline V and J ends were trimmed by 5 bases and 2 bases, with 12 bases remaining between them.

This clone occurred once. This rearrangement joins TRBV30 to TRBJ1-5; D may be TRBD1 (5 bases). The CDR3 has 13 residues. Germline V gene lookup returns CDR1 GTSNPN and CDR2 SVGIG (reference sequence). Trimming removed 7 bases at V and 0 bases at J, with 10 bases between. The DNA for the CDR3 is TGTGCCTTTCAAGACAGTAGCAATCAGCCCCAGCATTTT. This gives the protein CAFQDSSNQPQHF.

V is TRBV7-2 and J is TRBJ1-2; TRBD1 might be the D (5 bases). V lost 6 bases to trimming and J lost 7 bases, with 15 bases between them. The germline gives CDR1 SGHTA, CDR2 FQGNSA. CDR3 length: 13 residues. The CDR3 is CASSSTSRVGYTF. CDR3 bases: TGTGCCAGCAGTTCCACGAGCAGGGTTGGCTACACCTTC.

The chain has TRBV5-1 and TRBJ2-1; 9 bases align to TRBD2. J lost 13 bases, V lost 3 bases, and 14 bases had no gene match. Germline V gene sequence: CDR1 SGHRS, CDR2 YFSETQ. The CDR3 totals 15 residues. The chain's CDR3 is CASSSQGAGGIEQFF. The CDR3 nucleotides read TGCGCCAGCAGCTCCCAGGGAGCGGGAGGAATTGAACAGTTCTTC.

J is TRBJ2-3 and V is TRBV19; D perhaps matches TRBD2 (5 bases). V was trimmed by 4 bases and J by 2 bases, leaving 10 bases between them. Germline V gives CDR1 LNHDA, CDR2 SQIVND (reference sequence). There are 14 residues in the CDR3. CDR3 protein: CASSRSAATDTQYF. CDR3 DNA: TGTGCCAGTAGTAGGTCAGCGGCCACAGATACGCAGTATTTT.

The chain carries TRBV5-6 and TRBJ2-2, with 9 positions matching TRBD1. V lost 4 bases and J lost 2; bases outside the gene matches: 9. This CDR3 is 17 amino acids long. CDR1 SGHDT and CDR2 YYEEEE come from the germline V gene. This chain's CDR3 is CASSVLQGARNTGELFF. The CDR3, as DNA: TGTGCCAGCAGCGTGCTACAGGGGGCAAGAAACACCGGGGAGCTGTTTTTT. Full variable domain (remainder filled in from reference TRBV5-6 and TRBJ2-2): DAGVTQSPTHLIKTRGQQVTLRCSPKSGHDTVSWYQQALGQGPQFIFQYYEEEERQRGNFPDRFSGHQFPNYSSELNVNALLLGDSALYLCASSVLQGARNTGELFFGEGSRLTVL.

This clone was seen a single time. Here the CDR3 reads CASAGAVDNEQFF. CDR3 bases: TGTGCCAGCGCGGGGGCAGTCGACAATGAGCAGTTCTTC. The chain combines TRBV6-5 with TRBJ2-1, with D possibly being TRBD2 (7 bases). V gave up 8 bases and J gave up 5 bases, with 13 bases separating them. Germline V gives CDR1 MNHEY, CDR2 SVGAGI. This CDR3 contains 13 residues.

J is TRBJ2-1 and V is TRBV24-1; D possibly corresponds to TRBD2 (6 bases). The CDR3 is made up of 17 amino acids. V shed 1 base and J shed 0 bases, with 12 bases lying between them. CDR1 KGHDR and CDR2 SFDVKD come from the germline V gene. The DNA for the CDR3 is TGTGCCACCAGTGATTTCGCCGCGGGACTCTCCTACAATGAGCAGTTCTTC. Its protein is CATSDFAAGLSYNEQFF.

The DNA of the CDR3 is TGTGCCAGCAGGAGACTAGCGAAACACAATGAGCAGTTCTTC. Translated: CASRRLAKHNEQFF. The chain combines TRBV6-4 with TRBJ2-1, with TRBD2 matching 8 bases. The germline gives CDR1 MRHNA, CDR2 SNTAGT. With V trimmed by 6 bases and J by 5 bases, 6 bases remained unmatched. This CDR3 comprises 14 residues.

The J gene is TRBJ2-7, the V gene TRBV15; TRBD1 matches 9 bases. Germline V lookup: CDR1 LNHNV, CDR2 YYDKDF (reference sequence). V trimming: 3 bases; J trimming: 4 bases; junction bases outside the gene matches: 16. The CDR3 contains 18 residues. The CDR3: CATSSLGQGPRVGYEQYF. The DNA of the CDR3 is TGTGCCACCAGCAGCCTCGGACAGGGGCCAAGGGTCGGGTACGAGCAGTACTTC.

The V and J genes are TRBV6-5 and TRBJ2-3, with TRBD2 matching over 13 bases. The V and J ends lost 6 bases and 8 bases, in that order; junction bases with no gene match: 8. This CDR3 spans 15 amino acids. CDR1 is MNHEY, CDR2 SVGAGI, per germline. In nucleotides, the CDR3 is TGTGCCAGCAGCTGGACTAGCGGGAGTGTTGGTACGCAGTATTTT. Amino acids: CASSWTSGSVGTQYF.

This clone appeared a single time. This rearrangement joins TRBV19 to TRBJ2-7; tentative D call: TRBD1 (6 bases). From germline, CDR1 is LNHDA and CDR2 SQIVND (reference sequence). The CDR3 length is 15 residues. V was trimmed by 9 bases and J by 1 base, leaving 19 bases between them. CDR3 amino acids: CASHAGTKFSYEQYF. Here the CDR3 DNA reads TGTGCCAGCCATGCCGGGACAAAGTTTTCCTACGAGCAGTACTTC. Full variable domain (missing parts from reference TRBV19 and TRBJ2-7): DGGITQSPKYLFRKEGQNVTLSCEQNLNHDAMYWYRQDPGQGLRLIYYSQIVNDFQKGDIAEGYSVSREKKESFPLTVTSAQKNPTAFYLCASHAGTKFSYEQYFGPGTRLTVT.

Only a few counts were recorded for this clone. The rearrangement joins TRBV3-1 (or the pseudogene TRBV3-2) to TRBJ2-5; 9 positions agree with TRBD2. Looked up from germline, CDR1 is LGHDT and CDR2 is YNNKEL (reference sequence). V dropped 4 bases and J dropped 2; count of bases not matched to a gene: 5. The CDR3 extends over 15 amino acids. In DNA, the CDR3 is TGTGCCAGCAGCCGCAGACTAGCGGAACAAGAGACCCAGTACTTC. Encoded protein: CASSRRLAEQETQYF.

This sequence joins TRBV12-3 or TRBV12-4 and TRBJ2-3; D uncertain. The ends were cut back, 3 bases at V and 5 bases at J, with 6 bases in the middle. The CDR3 extends over 12 amino acids. CDR3 bases: TGTGCCAGCAGTTTCTCGGGAGATACGCAGTATTTT. Its protein product is CASSFSGDTQYF.

This chain connects TRBV2 to TRBJ1-1, with unresolved D. The CDR3 spans 13 residues. Germline-derived CDR1 and CDR2 are SNHLY and FYNNEI. The V end lost 6 bases, the J end lost 0 bases, and 8 bases lay between the germline ends. The CDR3, as DNA: TGTGCCAGCAGGAGCCAAATGAACACTGAAGCTTTCTTT. This codes for CASRSQMNTEAFF.

This rearrangement joins TRBV2 to TRBJ2-1; D uncertain. Between the trimmed V and J ends, which lost 5 bases and 0 bases, there was a span of 5 bases. Germline CDR1 and CDR2: SNHLY and FYNNEI. The CDR3 consists of 13 residues. The CDR3 loop is CASSSNSYNEQFF. The CDR3 region has the DNA TGTGCCAGCAGTTCCAACTCCTACAATGAGCAGTTCTTC.